The subject of this entry is one T cell receptor beta chain. This clone was counted a few times. Its antigen specificity is not known. Base quality data are lacking; no much larger clone is found one base away. This record comes from a study of cytomegalovirus exposure and HLA in healthy donors (dated by TCRdb to about 2017). With respect to the entire study: An earlier analysis of some 550 of the donors reported 250 to 350 Gb of sequence data and 100 million to 130 million unique TCR beta sequences from about 180 million T cells. To study patterns of TCR occurrence, a later analysis re-analyzed previously published TCR beta repertoires from 700 or so donors and added high-resolution HLA genotyping. An earlier analysis of 587 of the donors used high-throughput TCR beta sequencing to judge whether each TCR beta V gene segment behaved as functional or pseudogenic. In a later genetic analysis, genome-wide SNP genotypes for about 65% of the roughly 700 donors were used, and that subset was treated as a discovery cohort. About five DR-DQ haplotypes were treated as single units for association and clustering because of strong linkage in the cohort. Approximately 310 gigabases of sequencing data and approximately 85 million unique TCR sequences were included in an early release covering roughly 600 HLA-typed donors. Rather than using new phenotypic data, the later analysis identified candidate immune exposures from TCR beta sequences and from how often those sequences occurred across donors. The number of typed donors differed by locus: about 629-640 for A, B, C, DRB1 and DQB1; roughly 510 for DQA1; over 600 for DPA1; and roughly 490 for DPB1. Using immunosequencing, the study profiled T cell repertoires from about 650 subjects and related those repertoires to cytomegalovirus serostatus. HLA typing covered class I and class II loci at four-digit resolution. Besides the first cohort of 550 to 750 subjects, a separate validation cohort made up of over 100 different subjects was used. The study was designed to test whether signatures of past pathogen exposure could be identified by cataloging public T cell receptors. Across about 370 genotyped donors of the cohort, an average of 235,054 unique TCR beta nucleotide sequences per donor were sequenced, and around 20% of those sequences were non-productive. Of the 300 to 400 genotyped donors, approximately 83% fell in the genetic ancestry cluster associated with self-reported Caucasian donors. To predict cytomegalovirus infection status, the study brought together high-throughput TCR immunosequencing, statistical association of individual TCRs with disease status, and machine learning. Donor age, sex, ethnicity and CMV serostatus were compiled alongside the repertoire data. Every discovery cohort repertoire had been produced on one sequencing platform. The paper's findings and limits, for the study overall: In a later analysis, the rate of TCR association differed among HLA loci, with DRB1 alleles having the most associated TCRs and HLA-C alleles having the fewest. In this cohort, only TCR beta chains were sequenced, and detectable features were limited by the absence of alpha or paired-chain data. In a later genetic analysis, fewer N-insertions in productive TCRs were reported among donors in an Asian-associated ancestry cluster than the approximately 670-donor mean. Assigning TCR associations to individual alleles was difficult when HLA alleles, especially DR and DQ, strongly co-occurred. Linkage disequilibrium might explain the correlated functional status among segregating V segments, but an unknown experimental factor could not be excluded. A cluster of highly shared sequence variants was judged likely to represent a technical artifact of the sequencing pipeline. In vitro tests confirmed that a few of the cytomegalovirus-associated TCR beta chains recognize cytomegalovirus antigens. Most TCR sequences were observed very rarely across donors, whereas some public TCRs were present in many individuals. Some IMGT-functional V segments, including TRBV6-2 and TRBV6-3, could not be told apart with the 87-base-pair reads, so those segments were excluded. V-gene and J-gene trimming of TCR beta chains was associated with a missense DCLRE1C variant in a later genetic analysis, and the association was replicated in an independent cohort. A further reported finding was that TCR beta sequences accurately predicted the HLA-A and HLA-B alleles for most subjects in the first cohort. Sequencing depth was assumed to be roughly uniform across donors in the presence/absence analyses, though that assumption may not hold. The classifier was reported to diagnose cytomegalovirus status with high specificity and sensitivity in both the original and validation cohorts. In a later analysis, HLA-associated TCR beta chains were found to be more clonally expanded and to have lower generation probabilities than equally common non-associated chains. HLA typing was unavailable for some donors at each locus, so association tests used only the typed subset. In an earlier analysis of a few hundred of the donors, most TCR beta V segments were observed in productive rearrangements about 87% or about 30% of the time, broadly matching IMGT annotations. Because counts were too low, about 18 rarely observed V segments, including chromosome 9 orphons, were excluded from the earlier analysis of under 650 of the donors. According to the authors, the approach could potentially be generalized to other disease states and immunological phenotypes. The study listed 164 TCR beta chains as associated with cytomegalovirus. In a later analysis, most CMV-associated TCR beta chains were found to appear HLA-restricted, with HLA associations seemingly driven largely by CMV exposure. Immune exposure information for the cohort was limited to CMV serostatus. A later analysis reported that several top co-occurrence clusters appeared linked to parvovirus B19, influenza, CMV and Epstein-Barr virus. In a later analysis, around 15,000 TCR beta sequences were associated with specific HLA alleles at a false discovery rate of 0.05.

The cohort comprised around 700 healthy bone marrow donors. At the time of sampling, every cohort member was nominally healthy, though immune exposures that went unrecorded were likely present. The donor was CMV seronegative and was included in the group of 352 seronegative cohort members. A peripheral blood sample was collected from each donor, and TCR beta sequencing was performed on peripheral blood mononuclear cells. Genomic DNA was extracted from the blood cell samples with the Qiagen DNeasy Blood Extraction Kit. Library construction relied on the immunoSEQ multiplex PCR assay. For the multiplex PCR, a mixture combining 60 forward primers for TCR Vbeta segments and 13 reverse primers for TCR Jbeta segments was used. The CDR3 region of rearranged TCR beta genes was amplified from genomic DNA by a multiplex PCR assay. On the Illumina HiSeq System, the amplified TCR beta libraries were sequenced as 87-base-pair reads. The paper's processing steps were these. In a later analysis, tens of millions of unique TCR beta chains were counted across the approximately 670 repertoires, and some 10 million of these chains were shared by at least two donors. To remove PCR and sequencing errors, raw reads were error-corrected and collapsed into unique sequences using a nearest-neighbor algorithm that merged closely related sequences. CDR3 sequences were aligned to IMGT reference sequences to assign V, D and J gene segments. For a sequence to be retained, a match of at least six nucleotides was required to both a V gene segment and a J gene segment. Rearrangements were classified as productive when the CDR3 lacked stop codons and remained in frame with V and J, and all other rearrangements were classified as non-productive. Following IMGT convention, CDR3 was defined as the stretch from the second conserved V-encoded cysteine to the conserved J-encoded phenylalanine. The earlier analysis of 550 to 650 of the donors excluded any sequence lacking an unambiguous match to a single V gene segment. An earlier analysis of several hundred of the donors classified V segments as functional when productive rearrangements were above 56.7% and as segregating when the standard deviation between donors was above 5%. To diagnose cytomegalovirus status from the catalog of TCR beta chain sequences, a statistical classification framework was built. In a later analysis, TCR nucleotide sequences were compared against IMGT/GENE-DB human TR gene sequences so that V and J genes could be assigned. Using the TCRdist pipeline, a later analysis assigned CDR3 sequences along with most-parsimonious VDJ recombination scenarios. In a later analysis, every TCR beta chain was defined by the combination of its CDR3 amino acid sequence and its V-gene family, and reads without a unique V-gene family were dropped. To address suspected cross-contamination and a sequencing artifact, a later analysis removed around 590 highly shared, low-generation-probability nucleotide sequences. In a later analysis, a clonal expansion index for each public chain was calculated from normalized within-repertoire ranks of inferred template counts. In a later analysis, generation probabilities were computed with a VDJ recombination model fitted to out-of-frame rearrangements, and the resulting probabilities were checked against IGoR. In a later analysis, TCR-TCR, TCR-HLA and TCR-CMV co-occurrence was scored with hypergeometric tests, and a repertoire-size bias correction was applied to TCR pairs. To estimate false discovery rates, a later analysis permuted the HLA or CMV assignments 20 times. In a later analysis, co-occurring TCRs were grouped using DBSCAN, and TCRdist sequence similarity was added for clustering within HLA-allele-positive subsets. Co-occurrence clustering excluded repertoires with fewer than 30,000 or more than 120,000 public chains, plus five with anomalous nucleotide sharing. Sourced from immuneACCESS, this table was stored by TCRdb with only in-frame sequences that have V and J called. A share of the clones is absent; for the studies checked, an unresolved V gene accounts for under half, and the remainder has no known explanation. V, J and clone size are taken as reported in that table, and D and trimming were inferred from the DNA itself. This sample holds approximately 220,000 clones; 75% to 80% were observed only once. The ten most abundant clones make up under 2% of the sample.

V and J are trimmed by 2 bases and 0 bases, and the gene matches miss 1 base of the junction. Via the germline V gene, CDR1 is MNHNS and CDR2 SASEGT. The CDR3, cysteine through phenylalanine, is 16 amino acids long. The read is trimmed to its CDR3 DNA, 48 bases read in frame from base 1. The material sequenced was PBMCs. The sequence came from a man aged 18 to 29 in good health and CMV-seronegative. The chain joins TRBV6-1 to TRBJ2-1; a stretch of 10 junction bases matches TRBD2. CDR3 protein: CASSESGRASYNEQFF. The nucleotide sequence reads TGTGCCAGCAGTGAAAGCGGGAGGGCCTCCTACAATGAGCAGTTCTTC.